This section outlines one TCR beta chain sequence together with its context. The target of this receptor is not known. Base qualities are not at hand, and no much larger clone is one base apart. The data originate from a study of shared clonotypes between healthy human individuals (TCRdb year 2020). Context from the whole study: The cohort comprised a couple of women and a few men aged 18 to 49 years. To increase sequencing depth and limit assay-specific biases, different laboratories used diverse techniques to prepare libraries and sequence TCR repertoires. Between about 0.85 and 8.9 billion PBMCs per donor were obtained by leukapheresis. For each donor, CD4 naive and CD4 memory were each run on three plates, CD8 naive on two plates, and CD8 memory on one plate. To estimate repertoire size and how much clonotypes are shared between individuals, the study performed deep sequencing of blood TCR repertoires from a few healthy adults. The study at large found these results: Pairwise subsampling led to the expectation that sequencing depth would affect the degree of clonotype sharing among donors. Rarefaction of sorted-subset datasets indicated incomplete sequencing despite the large sequencing depth. Because the study included only a small number of donors, the genetic and exposure-history diversity represented was limited. Clonotypes shared by all four sorted-subset donors showed higher generation probabilities than non-shared clonotypes. About 4.5% of naive CD4, 3.5% of naive CD8, approximately 2.2% of memory CD4, and 0.35% to 0.5% of memory CD8 clonotypes were shared across four donors. Naive subsets generally had larger estimated clonotype richness than memory subsets. Sampling was limited to blood, and TCR repertoires in tissue likely differ from TCR repertoires in blood.

Using the deep immunoSEQ assay, multiplex PCR amplified TCR CDR3 regions from genomic DNA. Extracted genomic DNA from each cell subset was spread evenly across all wells of several immunoSEQ 96-well plates, with each plate serving as a replicate. For sorted subsets, around 200 ng genomic DNA, equal to about 30,000 T cell genomes, was loaded into each replicate PCR. Purified libraries were quantified with a Qubit 3.0 fluorometer, sized on a Bioanalyzer 2100, and re-quantified with the KAPA Library Quantification kit. Every immunoSEQ 96-well plate was sequenced on a separate single-read 150-cycle Illumina NextSeq 550 flow cell. The study's processing was this. Because the immunoSEQ output held only junctional sequences and lacked quality scores, the filtering could not match the filtering applied to full-length reads. To assign V/J genes and CDR3, sequences were annotated against IMGT germline references using PyIR, a Python wrapper for IgBLAST v1.9. Reads were removed for weak V/J assignments (E-value above 1e-6), missing CDR3, stop codons, out-of-frame junctions, or ambiguous translated residues. V3J clonotypes were defined as sequences sharing the same inferred V gene, J gene, and CDR3 amino acid sequence. The percentage overlap between two repertoires was calculated by dividing the number of shared unique clonotypes by the size of the smaller repertoire. Repertoire richness was assessed with RTK rarefaction, the Chao1 estimator, and Recon v2.1 estimates of unobserved clonotypes. Generation probabilities were computed with OLGA for all TCRbeta clonotypes obtained by the gDNA method from several donors. This immuneACCESS table, as held by TCRdb, lists in-frame sequences with V and J called but not all clones. Of the missing ones, under half trace to an unresolved V gene in checked studies; the others have no known cause. V, J and clone size reflect that table, while D and trimming were determined from the DNA. Here the sample has some 2 million clones; about 95% occur a single time. Of the sample, less than 1.5% falls within the top ten clones.

For the CD8 naive samples, CD45RO-negative cells were positively selected for CCR7, yielding a CD45RA+CCR7+ population from which TemRA cells were excluded. The donors were healthy, HIV-negative adults who had no recently reported acute infections or vaccinations. Every donor was a Caucasian adult living in Nashville, Tennessee, USA. Blood was collected by leukapheresis, and PBMCs were isolated by Ficoll-Histopaque density gradient centrifugation and then cryopreserved in liquid nitrogen vapor phase. Analytical flow cytometry was used to check the purity and quantity of every magnetically sorted T cell population. Genomic DNA was isolated from every sorted fraction and measured by UV absorbance on a Nanodrop 2000c. CDR1 MGHRA and CDR2 YSYEKL are derived from the germline V gene. There are 16 amino acids in the CDR3, from cysteine to phenylalanine inclusive. Just the 48-base CDR3 DNA is kept, in frame starting at base 1. V is cut by 0 bases and J by 0 bases, and the space between the germline ends is 9 bases.

The receptor chain draws on TRBV4-1 and TRBJ1-3; no D gene call is confident. Specimen: naive CD8+ T cells sorted from blood. Sample cell subset or site, as interpreted from the label and publication: CD45RA+CCR7+. This clonotype originated in a man aged 18 to 29 in good health. The DNA is as follows: TGCGCCAGCAGCCAAGAGCAGTGGGGCTCTGGAAACACCATATATTTT. It specifies CASSQEQWGSGNTIYF.